This TCR beta chain appears in the sequencing data of a study of cytomegalovirus exposure and HLA in healthy donors. General study points: Cytomegalovirus status, reportedly, was diagnosed with high specificity and sensitivity by the classifier. A prior analysis recorded that most TCR beta V segments were productive about 87% or about 30% of the time.

J gave up 5 bases and V 6 bases, and 10 bases lay outside the gene matches. This CDR3 contains 15 residues. The germline CDR1 and CDR2 sequences are MNHEY and SVGAGI. PCR employed 60 Vbeta and 13 Jbeta primers. Measured with immunoSEQ multiplex PCR; TCRdb has only the in-frame clones, and not every one. The sample has 120,000 or so clones; less than 85% are singletons. As for this clone: The target antigen is unknown.

Sequencing input: PBMCs. This TCR was sampled from a man aged 25 to 40 in good health and CMV-seronegative. This chain joins TRBV6-5 and TRBJ2-5, with 9 bases identical to TRBD2. CDR3 in amino acids: CASRAVAGVLETQYF. Written as DNA, the CDR3 is TGTGCCAGCAGGGCAGTAGCGGGAGTTCTTGAGACCCAGTACTTC.